These 31 T cell receptor beta chains share one sample of origin, sequenced in a study of shared clonotypes between healthy human individuals. The method was immunoSEQ multiplex PCR; TCRdb's version includes in-frame clones alone and lacks a portion of them. The repertoire consists of roughly 2.2 million clones, with just over 90% occurring once and the leading ten covering approximately 0.4%. Sequenced: naive CD4+ T cells from PBMCs. Subset in this sample: CD45RA+ positively selected. Receptors originate from a young man in good health. Some clones in this sample may be carry-over from other donors' samples.

The chain links TRBV7-8 to TRBJ2-1; a weak D match, TRBD1 (6 bases). The V end was cut by 0 bases, the J end by 2 bases, with 8 bases between. This CDR3 region has 15 residues. CDR1 SGHVS and CDR2 FQNEAQ come from the germline V gene. The CDR3 reads CASSLAAGAYNEQFF. The CDR3 DNA follows: TGTGCCAGCAGCTTAGCGGCAGGGGCCTACAATGAGCAGTTCTTC.

J is TRBJ2-1 and V is TRBV27; TRBD2 matches 8 bases. Germline V CDR1 and CDR2: MNHEY, SMNVEV (reference sequence). V gave up 5 bases and J gave up 6 bases; unmatched junction bases: 9. The CDR3 runs to 15 residues. CDR3 protein: CASSLGLAPPNEQFF. CDR3 DNA: TGTGCCAGCAGTCTTGGACTAGCCCCCCCCAATGAGCAGTTCTTC.

CDR3 protein: CASSYGTARQETQYF. The CDR3 bases are TGTGCCAGCAGCTACGGGACGGCCAGGCAAGAGACCCAGTACTTC. This chain connects TRBV2 to TRBJ2-5; D may correspond to TRBD1 or TRBD2 (5 bases each). The V gene's germline CDR1 is SNHLY and CDR2 FYNNEI. CDR3 size: 15 residues. Trimming pared 6 bases from V and 2 bases from J, leaving 16 bases between.

The chain recombines TRBV9 with TRBJ2-5; either TRBD1 or TRBD2 may fit D (6 bases each). This CDR3 region has 16 residues. CDR1 and CDR2 from the germline V gene are SGDLS and YYNGEE. Trimming pared 0 bases from V and 4 bases from J, leaving 16 bases between. In DNA form, the CDR3 reads TGTGCCAGCAGCGTAGCTCGTGGAGGGGGGTCAGAGACCCAGTACTTC. It encodes CASSVARGGGSETQYF.

This sequence joins TRBV15 and TRBJ1-2; D gene unclear. The CDR3 totals 14 residues. Germline-derived CDR1 and CDR2 are LNHNV and YYDKDF (reference sequence). V lost 3 bases, J lost 6 bases, and 14 bases lay in between. The CDR3 nucleotides read TGTGCCACCAGCAGGGCCCGGGCTTTGGATGGCTACACCTTC. Amino acids: CATSRARALDGYTF.

The chain couples TRBV7-2 to TRBJ2-7; 7 bases align to TRBD1. Germline CDR1 is SGHTA and CDR2 is FQGNSA. V trimming: 3 bases; J trimming: 0 bases; junction bases outside the gene matches: 14. The CDR3 is 18 amino acids. The CDR3 coding sequence is TGTGCCAGCAGCTTCTCGTATATGGGGACAGCGGACTCCTACGAGCAGTACTTC. Its protein product is CASSFSYMGTADSYEQYF.

This chain uses TRBV7-9 with TRBJ2-1; 10 bases agree with TRBD2. CDR3 size: 15 residues. Germline V lookup: CDR1 SEHNR, CDR2 FQNEAQ (reference sequence). The V and J ends lost 4 bases and 3 bases, in that order; junction bases with no gene match: 3. CDR3 region: CASSWTSGYYNEQFF. Here the CDR3 DNA reads TGTGCCAGCAGCTGGACTAGCGGATACTACAATGAGCAGTTCTTC. Full variable domain (outside the CDR3, taken from reference TRBV7-9 and TRBJ2-1): DTGVSQNPRHKITKRGQNVTFRCDPISEHNRLYWYRQTLGQGPEFLTYFQNEAQLEKSRLLSDRFSAERPKGSFSTLEIQRTEQGDSAMYLCASSWTSGYYNEQFFGPGTRLTVL.

V usage is TRBV15 and J usage is TRBJ1-5; no firm D call. Germline-derived CDR1 and CDR2 are LNHNV and YYDKDF (reference sequence). Trimming took 4 bases from V and 0 from J, leaving 10 bases between them. This CDR3 comprises 15 residues. The CDR3 is CATSNPRDSNQPQHF. CDR3 nucleotide sequence: TGTGCCACCAGCAACCCGCGGGATAGCAATCAGCCCCAGCATTTT.

The chain carries TRBV4-2 and TRBJ2-7; a weak D match, TRBD1 (5 bases). CDR1 is LGHNA, CDR2 YNFKEQ, per germline. V lost 3 bases to trimming and J lost 5 bases, with 11 bases between them. CDR3 length: 13 amino acids. CDR3 loop: CASSHPDTNEQYF. DNA of the CDR3: TGTGCCAGCAGCCACCCGGACACGAACGAGCAGTACTTC.

V and J are TRBV5-1 and TRBJ2-2, with TRBD2 as a possible D gene (6 bases). The CDR3 spans 14 residues. Germline-derived CDR1 and CDR2 are SGHRS and YFSETQ. V lost 2 bases and J lost 7, with 12 bases in between. This CDR3 is CASSFSGSNGELFF. The CDR3 bases are TGCGCCAGCAGCTTCTCCGGGAGTAACGGGGAGCTGTTTTTT.

CDR3 residues: CASSPVGSLSSYEQYF. The DNA of the CDR3 is TGTGCCAGCAGCCCAGTGGGGTCCCTGAGCTCCTACGAGCAGTACTTC. The V gene is TRBV25-1, the J gene TRBJ2-7; D is unresolved. V lost 6 bases to trimming and J lost 0 bases, with 18 bases between them. The germline V gene has CDR1 MGHDK and CDR2 SYGVNS. The CDR3 covers 16 residues.

This rearrangement joins TRBV14 to TRBJ2-7; tentatively, D is TRBD1 or TRBD2 (6 bases each). The CDR3 runs 15 residues. Trimming stripped 2 bases from V and 3 bases from J, with 14 bases between. Germline CDR1 and CDR2: SGHDN and FVKESK. The CDR3 DNA sequence: TGTGCCAGCAGCCAACAGAACAGGGAGGTCTACGAGCAGTACTTC. Protein product: CASSQQNREVYEQYF.

This clone was recorded once. The rearrangement uses TRBV2 and TRBJ2-2; a weak D match, TRBD2 (5 bases). V was clipped by 7 bases and J by 2 bases, with 11 bases between them. This CDR3 is 14 amino acids long. Germline loops: CDR1 SNHLY, CDR2 FYNNEI. CDR3 in DNA: TGTGCCAGCACGTCGGGGAAAAACACCGGGGAGCTGTTTTTT. Amino acids: CASTSGKNTGELFF. Full variable domain (outside the CDR3, taken from reference TRBV2 and TRBJ2-2): EPEVTQTPSHQVTQMGQEVILRCVPISNHLYFYWYRQILGQKVEFLVSFYNNEISEKSEIFDDQFSVERPDGSNFTLKIRSTKLEDSAMYFCASTSGKNTGELFFGEGSRLTVL.

V is TRBV11-3 and J is TRBJ2-1; D not certain. Deletions cut 4 bases from V and 6 bases from J, with 10 bases between. Looked up from germline, CDR1 is SGHNT and CDR2 is YENEEA. The CDR3 runs to 13 residues. This chain's CDR3 is CASSSPFFNEQFF. The CDR3 bases are TGTGCCAGCAGCTCCCCCTTTTTCAATGAGCAGTTCTTC.

V usage is TRBV9 and J usage is TRBJ2-3; TRBD2 is a possible D gene (5 bases). The CDR3 loop spans 15 amino acids. Germline CDR1 is SGDLS and CDR2 is YYNGEE. V dropped 4 bases and J dropped 2 bases, with 14 bases sitting between them. The CDR3 DNA sequence: TGTGCCAGCAGCCAAGGGAGCTACACCACAGATACGCAGTATTTT. The encoded protein is CASSQGSYTTDTQYF.

The DNA for the CDR3 is TGTGCCAGTAGTAAACGGCTGCAGGGGGTTGGAGGCTACACCTTC. As protein: CASSKRLQGVGGYTF. The chain links TRBV19 to TRBJ1-2, with 7 bases lining up with TRBD1. The CDR3 spans 15 residues. The J segment lost 8 bases and the V segment lost 4 bases, leaving 13 bases of the junction unmatched. CDR1 LNHDA and CDR2 SQIVND come from the germline V gene (reference sequence).

This rearrangement joins TRBV6-1 to TRBJ1-1, with 8 bases that match TRBD1. V lost 6 bases to trimming and J lost 6 bases; unmatched junction nucleotides: 12. CDR1 and CDR2 (germline): MNHNS, SASEGT. The CDR3 loop spans 15 amino acids. The CDR3 DNA reads as TGTGCCAGCAGCCCTGTAAGGACAGGGACGGCTGAAGCTTTCTTT. Amino acids: CASSPVRTGTAEAFF.

The V gene is TRBV7-2, the J gene TRBJ2-7; TRBD1 aligns across 8 bases. Trimming took 5 bases from V and 3 from J; bases not matched to a gene: 6. The CDR3 consists of 14 residues. The V gene's germline CDR1 is SGHTA and CDR2 FQGNSA. CDR3 residues: CASSDDRGSYEQYF. The CDR3 DNA reads TGTGCCAGCAGCGACGACAGGGGTAGCTACGAGCAGTACTTC.

The chain joins TRBV4-2 to TRBJ1-4; D unclear. This CDR3 is built from 15 residues. Germline lookup yields CDR1 LGHNA and CDR2 YNFKEQ. V was shortened by 0 bases and J by 4 bases, with 9 bases between the two germline ends. The CDR3, as DNA: TGTGCCAGCAGCCAAGACGGAAGATTTAATGAAAAACTGTTTTTT. Its protein product is CASSQDGRFNEKLFF.

V and J are TRBV15 and TRBJ1-5; possible D gene TRBD1, 5 bases. The CDR3 covers 15 residues. Germline CDR1 and CDR2: LNHNV and YYDKDF (reference sequence). V lost 6 bases and J lost 4, with 16 bases in between. The CDR3 DNA is TGTGCCACCAGTCTAGACAGATTTGGAAATCAGCCCCAGCATTTT. Protein product: CATSLDRFGNQPQHF.

Comment on this clone: The sample holds other DNA sequences that translate to the same CDR3. The CDR3 coding sequence is TGTGCCTGGAGTGTGGGACTAGCGGGAGGGAGAGAGACCCAGTACTTC. It codes for CAWSVGLAGGRETQYF. The J gene is TRBJ2-5, the V gene TRBV30; 16 positions match TRBD2. V trimming: 0 bases; J trimming: 4 bases; junction bases outside the gene matches: 2. The germline gives CDR1 GTSNPN, CDR2 SVGIG (reference sequence). This CDR3 is 16 amino acids long.

This clone came up once. The chain has TRBV5-1 and TRBJ2-3, with 9 positions matching TRBD1. V dropped 3 bases and J dropped 7; count of bases not matched to a gene: 6. The CDR3 has 14 amino acids. Germline V gene sequence: CDR1 SGHRS, CDR2 YFSETQ. The CDR3 DNA follows: TGCGCCAGCAGCTACGACAGGGGGGCAAATACGCAGTATTTT. It yields the protein CASSYDRGANTQYF.

The V and J genes are TRBV5-6 and TRBJ2-7; D is perhaps TRBD2 (6 bases). The V end was cut by 3 bases, the J end by 4 bases, with 14 bases between. This CDR3 has 14 amino acids. Germline CDR1 and CDR2: SGHDT and YYEEEE. CDR3 sequence: CASSSLGSRYEQYF. In DNA form, the CDR3 reads TGTGCCAGCAGCTCCCTCGGGAGTCGATACGAGCAGTACTTC.

The V and J genes are TRBV5-1 and TRBJ2-7, with D unclear. Trimming cost V 0 bases and J 4 bases, with 14 bases left between them. The CDR3 has 15 amino acids. The germline CDR1 and CDR2 sequences are SGHRS and YFSETQ. The DNA for the CDR3 is TGCGCCAGCAGCTTGGGTCCCTCGAATAGGTACGAGCAGTACTTC. Its translation: CASSLGPSNRYEQYF.

CDR3 coding DNA: TGTGCCAGCAGCAGGACAGGATACACCGGGGAGCTGTTTTTT. This encodes CASSRTGYTGELFF. The V gene is TRBV2, the J gene TRBJ2-2, with 7 bases that match TRBD1. V lost 6 bases, J lost 3 bases, and 4 bases stayed unmatched. Germline CDR1 SNHLY, CDR2 FYNNEI. CDR3 length: 14 amino acids.

The chain combines TRBV9 with TRBJ2-5; TRBD2 agrees at 7 bases. The CDR3 extends over 15 amino acids. Germline assignment: CDR1 SGDLS and CDR2 YYNGEE. V was pared by 3 bases and J by 0 bases, with 5 bases of the junction left unmatched. CDR3 bases: TGTGCCAGCAGCGGGAGGGGAGGGTACCAAGAGACCCAGTACTTC. Its translation: CASSGRGGYQETQYF.

The V gene is TRBV30, the J gene TRBJ2-5; tentatively, D is TRBD2 (5 bases). Trimming removed 3 bases at V and 5 bases at J, with 16 bases between. Germline V gives CDR1 GTSNPN, CDR2 SVGIG (reference sequence). The CDR3 is 14 amino acids. CDR3 residues: CAWRGSGLGETQYF. The DNA of the CDR3 is TGTGCCTGGAGGGGGTCAGGACTCGGGGAGACCCAGTACTTC. Complete variable domain (other parts from reference TRBV30 and TRBJ2-5): SQTIHQWPATLVQPVGSPLSLECTVEGTSNPNLYWYRQAAGRGLQLLFYSVGIGQISSEVPQNLSASRPQDRQFILSSKKLLLSDSGFYLCAWRGSGLGETQYFGPGTRLLVL.

The chain combines TRBV7-7 with TRBJ2-3, with 7 bases matching TRBD2. V was pared by 5 bases and J by 0 bases, with 11 bases of the junction left unmatched. Germline V gene sequence: CDR1 SSHAT, CDR2 FNYEAQ (reference sequence). CDR3 size: 17 residues. As DNA, the CDR3 is TGTGCCAGCAGCCCTAGCTGGACTAGAACTAGCACAGATACGCAGTATTTT. Translation gives CASSPSWTRTSTDTQYF.

V is TRBV5-4 and J is TRBJ2-1, with D unclear. With 4 bases removed from V and 4 bases from J, the gap between germline ends came to 12 bases. The germline V gene encodes CDR1 SGHNT and CDR2 YYREEE (reference sequence). The CDR3 consists of 14 residues. The CDR3 bases are TGTGCCAGCAGCCAGGCCACCACATACAATGAGCAGTTCTTC. Its protein product is CASSQATTYNEQFF.

This rearrangement joins TRBV6-1 to TRBJ2-7, with a possible D match to TRBD1 (6 bases). Trimming removed 2 bases from V and 4 bases from J, with 12 bases in between. The CDR3 has 14 residues. The germline CDR1 and CDR2 sequences are MNHNS and SASEGT. CDR3 nucleotide sequence: TGTGCCAGCAGTGAACCGGGCAGGGGTTACGAGCAGTACTTC. This sequence encodes CASSEPGRGYEQYF.

V is TRBV7-9 and J is TRBJ1-5; D uncertain. The V gene lost 5 bases and the J gene lost 4 bases, with 6 bases spanning the gap. This CDR3 region has 12 residues. Per germline, CDR1 SEHNR and CDR2 FQNEAQ (reference sequence). The chain's CDR3 is CASSQGNQPQHF. The CDR3 bases are TGTGCCAGCAGCCAAGGAAATCAGCCCCAGCATTTT.